This is a list of T cell receptor beta chains from one sample in a study of cytomegalovirus exposure and HLA in healthy donors. Some clones are missing from TCRdb's copy, which holds only in-frame ones; the method was immunoSEQ multiplex PCR. The profile shows 100,000 to 150,000 clones, 75% to 80% of them singletons. The specimen was PBMCs. These receptors were obtained from a middle-aged woman in good health and CMV-seronegative. CDR3s include the opening cysteine and the closing phenylalanine or tryptophan. D genes are given only for firm matches. Clone size is not always given. Where it is, it says once, few, many or a class for expanded clones.

clone_size | d_call | j_call | v_call | cdr3_nt | cdr3_aa
few | TRBD1 | TRBJ2-7 | TRBV15 | TGTGCCACCAGCCCCCACAGGGGGCTCTACGAGCAGTACTTC | CATSPHRGLYEQYF
- | TRBD2 | TRBJ2-1 | TRBV28 | TGTGCCAGCCTTCGCGGGAGTTGGGACAATGAGCAGTTCTTC | CASLRGSWDNEQFF
- | TRBD1 | TRBJ1-3 | TRBV18 | TGTGCCAGCTCAGCCCTACTCCGGGACAGCTCTGGAAACACCATATATTTT | CASSALLRDSSGNTIYF
- | - | TRBJ2-5 | TRBV7-9 | TGTGCCAGCAGAGGACCGGGACACTCGGAGACCCAGTACTTC | CASRGPGHSETQYF
few | TRBD1 | TRBJ2-1 | TRBV19 | TGTGCCAGTAGTATAGGGACAGGGGCTGATAATGAGCAGTTCTTC | CASSIGTGADNEQFF
- | - | TRBJ2-7 | TRBV13 | TGTGCCAGCAGCTTAAAGGCGGGACCAACCTACGAGCAGTACTTC | CASSLKAGPTYEQYF
- | TRBD1 | TRBJ2-5 | TRBV4-2 | TGTGCCAGCAGCCAAGCACCGGGACAGGGCGCACCCCAGTACTTC | CASSQAPGQGAPQYF
- | - | TRBJ2-3 | TRBV18 | TGTGCCAGCTCAATCAGTGCCCTCGGCACAGATACGCAGTATTTT | CASSISALGTDTQYF
- | - | TRBJ2-7 | TRBV6-5 | TGTGCCAGCAGTTACTCGTCATCCAGAAGCTCCTACGAGCAGTACTTC | CASSYSSSRSSYEQYF
- | TRBD2 | TRBJ2-3 | TRBV25-1 | TGTGCCAGCAGTGGTAGCGGGACTAGCACAGATACGCAGTATTTT | CASSGSGTSTDTQYF
few | TRBD1 | TRBJ1-2 | TRBV4-2 | TGTGCCAGCAGCCAAGATTTCGGACAGGACTATGGCTACACCTTC | CASSQDFGQDYGYTF
- | - | TRBJ1-2 | TRBV28 | TGTGCCAGCAGAACAGGGTATAACTATGGCTACACCTTC | CASRTGYNYGYTF
- | - | TRBJ2-3 | TRBV4-2 | TGTGCCAGCAGCCAGGGAGTCCAGGAAGATACGCAGTATTTT | CASSQGVQEDTQYF
once | TRBD2 | TRBJ2-4 | TRBV5-3 | TGTGCCACCAGACCCAGCGGGAGGGCCGTTGGGAACAGTCAGTACTTC | CATRPSGRAVGNSQYF
- | - | TRBJ2-1 | TRBV5-1 | TGCGCCAGCAGGGGAGGTCGTGAGCAGTTCTTC | CASRGGREQFF
few | TRBD2 | TRBJ2-4 | TRBV23-1 | TGCGCCAGCAGTCAAACCGGGACTAGCGGAATTAACGCACGAGAAAACATTCAGTACTTC | CASSQTGTSGINARENIQYF
- | - | TRBJ1-2 | TRBV4-1 | TGCGCCAGCAGCTCCGAGGTCAGGGAGGACTATGGCTACACCTTC | CASSSEVREDYGYTF
few | - | TRBJ1-5 | TRBV10-3 | TGTGCCATCAGTGAGACTCTTCAGGGCTATAGCAATCAGCCCCAGCATTTT | CAISETLQGYSNQPQHF
- | TRBD2 | TRBJ2-1 | TRBV5-1 | TGCGCCAGCAGCTTGGGACTAGCGAGTTACAATGAGCAGTTCTTC | CASSLGLASYNEQFF
- | - | TRBJ1-2 | TRBV19 | TGTGCCAGTAGAGGGGGGGGGCCCCTCGGCGAGTTATATGGCTACACCTTC | CASRGGGPLGELYGYTF
- | TRBD2 | TRBJ2-3 | TRBV28 | TGTGCCAGCAGTCCTAGGATAGCGGGAGTATTGAATACGCAGTATTTT | CASSPRIAGVLNTQYF
- | TRBD1 | TRBJ2-2 | TRBV28 | TGTGCCAGCAGCCCGACAGGGTACACCGGGGAGCTGTTTTTT | CASSPTGYTGELFF
few | - | TRBJ2-7 | TRBV7-9 | TGTGCCAGCAGCTTAGAGGGGGATAGCGTCCCCAGTTACTTC | CASSLEGDSVPSYF
- | TRBD1 | TRBJ1-2 | TRBV7-9 | TGTGCCAGCAGCTCCGGGACAGGGGGAAACTATGGCTACACCTTC | CASSSGTGGNYGYTF
few | - | TRBJ2-1 | TRBV27 | TGTGCCAGCAGCTCTCTACACACGAACATGAGGACAGACGAGCAGTTCTTC | CASSSLHTNMRTDEQFF
- | TRBD1 | TRBJ1-6 | TRBV27 | TGTGCCAGCAGTCTGACAGGGGCTGTTTCACCCCTCCACTTT | CASSLTGAVSPLHF
- | - | TRBJ2-2 | TRBV11-2 | TGTGCCAGCAGCATAGCCCCAGGGCTCGGCGGGGAGCTGTTTTTT | CASSIAPGLGGELFF
- | TRBD2 | TRBJ2-7 | TRBV6-5 | TGCGCCAGCAGTTACTCGATTGGACTAGCGATAAGCGAGCAGTACTTC | CASSYSIGLAISEQYF
- | TRBD2 | TRBJ2-7 | TRBV5-1 | TGCGCCAGCAGCTTCGGGGGGGGGACTAAATCCGTTCCCTACGAGCAGTACTTC | CASSFGGGTKSVPYEQYF
once | TRBD2 | TRBJ2-7 | TRBV7-2 | TGTGCCAGCAGCTCTCTAACCGGGACTAGCGCCTACGAGCAGTACTTC | CASSSLTGTSAYEQYF
- | - | TRBJ1-2 | TRBV28 | TGTGCCAGCAGTTTAAGAGGAGGGCTTAACTATGGCTACACCTTC | CASSLRGGLNYGYTF
- | - | TRBJ2-6 | TRBV5-4 | TGTGCCAGCAGCTTGAACTCTGGGGCCAACGGCCTGACTTTC | CASSLNSGANGLTF
- | TRBD2 | TRBJ2-7 | TRBV11-1 | TGTGCCAGCAGCCTTAGCGGGACTTACTACGAGCAGTACTTC | CASSLSGTYYEQYF
- | - | TRBJ2-2 | TRBV19 | TGTGCCAGTAGTATTACTAGTCCCGGGGAGCTGTTTTTT | CASSITSPGELFF
- | TRBD1 | TRBJ1-1 | TRBV5-1 | TGCGCCAGCAGCCTGGGACCGACAGGGGTGAACACTGAAGCTTTCTTT | CASSLGPTGVNTEAFF
once | - | TRBJ2-1 | TRBV28 | TGTGCCAGCGGGGAGTATTACAATGAGCAGTTCTTC | CASGEYYNEQFF
- | - | TRBJ2-7 | TRBV6-1 | TGTGCCAGCAGTGTGGGACAAACTTTCACTGAGCAGTACTTC | CASSVGQTFTEQYF
- | - | TRBJ2-1 | TRBV13 | TGTGCCAGCAGCTTAGGACTAGACGGTATTAATGAGCAGTTCTTC | CASSLGLDGINEQFF
- | - | TRBJ2-3 | TRBV7-6 | TGTGCCAGCAGCATCCGGACAGAAAGCACAGATACGCAGTATTTT | CASSIRTESTDTQYF
once | - | TRBJ2-1 | TRBV5-8 | TGTGCCAGCAGTCCCTCGGCTAGCTCCTACAATGAGCAGTTCTTC | CASSPSASSYNEQFF
once | - | TRBJ2-1 | TRBV11-2 | TGTGCCAGCAGCCGCGGGACCTCCAATGAGCAGTTCTTC | CASSRGTSNEQFF
- | TRBD2 | TRBJ2-1 | TRBV4-3 | TGCGCCAGCAGCCAAGGTCTAGGACTAGCGGGAGGACTCTCCTACAATGAGCAGTTCTTC | CASSQGLGLAGGLSYNEQFF
- | TRBD2 | TRBJ2-1 | TRBV28 | TGTGCCAGCAGTCCCTCTGGCGGGGGGAGGAATGAGCAGTTCTTC | CASSPSGGGRNEQFF
- | - | TRBJ2-1 | TRBV4-2 | TGTGCCAGCAGCCAAGGGGGGACGTTCCGTGTCGGGAGCTCCTACAATGAGCAGTTCTTC | CASSQGGTFRVGSSYNEQFF
few | - | TRBJ2-5 | TRBV9 | TGTGCCAGCAGCGTAGTAGGCAGGGCCCAAGAGACCCAGTACTTC | CASSVVGRAQETQYF
once | - | TRBJ1-4 | TRBV6-1 | TGTGCCAGCAGTGAAGAGGGGCGGAGGGGTGGGGAAAAACTGTTTTTT | CASSEEGRRGGEKLFF
- | TRBD1 | TRBJ2-1 | TRBV2 | TGTGCCAGCAGGGACGACAGGGGGTTTGACAATGAGCAGTTCTTC | CASRDDRGFDNEQFF
- | - | TRBJ2-7 | TRBV11-2 | TGTGCCAGCAGCTCCGAATTGGCCCACGAGCAGTACTTC | CASSSELAHEQYF
- | TRBD1 | TRBJ2-7 | TRBV11-2 | TGTGCCAGCAGCACGGACAGGGGTAACTACGAGCAGTACTTC | CASSTDRGNYEQYF
- | TRBD2 | TRBJ2-3 | TRBV4-2 | TGTGCCAGCAGCCAAGATTGGGTAGCGGGAGGGCCAGGCACAGATACGCAGTATTTT | CASSQDWVAGGPGTDTQYF
- | - | TRBJ2-3 | TRBV20-1 | TGCAGTGCGTCGGGGATAGATACGCAGTATTTT | CSASGIDTQYF
- | TRBD1 | TRBJ1-2 | TRBV6-1 | TGTGCCTGCAGTGACACAGGGGGGGATGGCTACACCTTC | CACSDTGGDGYTF
- | - | TRBJ1-1 | TRBV10-3 | TGTGCCATCAGTGAGTCGGGGCAGCTTGAAGCTTTCTTT | CAISESGQLEAFF
- | - | TRBJ1-5 | TRBV18 | TGTGCCAGCTCACTAGATAGCAATCAGCCCCAGCATTTT | CASSLDSNQPQHF
- | - | TRBJ1-2 | TRBV9 | TGTGCCAGCAGCGTTAGGACGGACTCTAACTATGGCTACACCTTC | CASSVRTDSNYGYTF
- | - | TRBJ2-3 | TRBV7-2 | TGTGCCAGCAGCTTCTTCACAGATACGCAGTATTTT | CASSFFTDTQYF
- | - | TRBJ2-3 | TRBV6-1 | TGTGCCAGCAGAGCCATATCAGGGTTGAATACGCAGTATTTT | CASRAISGLNTQYF
few | TRBD2 | TRBJ2-3 | TRBV4-2 | TGTGCCAGCAGCCAGGGACTAGCGGGAGAGCATACGCAGTATTTT | CASSQGLAGEHTQYF